The rows below give T cell receptor beta chains drawn from one sample of a study of blood T cell repertoires in COVID-19. Only in-frame clones appear in the TCRdb table, and some are missing; sequencing was by immunoSEQ multiplex PCR. The sample records under 250,000 clones, 70% to 85% being singletons. The sample consisted of peripheral blood. All receptors come from an elderly man with acute or convalescent COVID-19. CDR3s include the opening cysteine and the closing phenylalanine or tryptophan. A D gene is named only where the DNA matches it firmly. Where a row states a size, it is once, few, many or the class of an expanded clone; other rows omit it.

NA	TRBV28	TRBJ1-5	TRBD1	TGTGCCAGCAGTTTAGCTGGGACAGGGTCACAGCCCCAGCATTTT	CASSLAGTGSQPQHF
NA	TRBV7-9	TRBJ1-2	TRBD1	TGTGCCGCAGGACAGGGTTACGGCTACACCTTC	CAAGQGYGYTF
NA	TRBV4-2	TRBJ2-1	NA	TGTGCCAGCAGCCAAGACGGCGGACTCTCCTACAATGAGCAGTTCTTC	CASSQDGGLSYNEQFF
NA	TRBV7-2	TRBJ2-3	NA	TGTGCCAGCAGTAAGAGCGGAGGAACTAGCACAGATACGCAGTATTTT	CASSKSGGTSTDTQYF
NA	TRBV7-9	TRBJ2-3	NA	TGTGCCAGCAGCAGGCGGATTGCAAGCACAGATACGCAGTATTTT	CASSRRIASTDTQYF
once	TRBV7-9	TRBJ2-7	TRBD1	TGTGCCAGCAGCTTCACAGGGGGCGAGCAGTACTTC	CASSFTGGEQYF
once	TRBV9	TRBJ2-1	NA	TGTGCCAGCAGCTTTTTGGACAGAGGCTCCTACAATGAGCAGTTCTTC	CASSFLDRGSYNEQFF
NA	TRBV3-1/TRBV3-2	TRBJ1-1	NA	TGTGCCAGCAGTTCGGACAGTCGGAACACTGAAGCTTTCTTT	CASSSDSRNTEAFF
once	TRBV20-1	TRBJ1-4	NA	TGCAGGGCGGGGCAAAATGAAAAACTGTTTTTT	CRAGQNEKLFF
NA	TRBV6-2/TRBV6-3	TRBJ1-2	NA	TGTGCCAGCAGTTACTCGCAAACACCGGCCTATTGGAGTGGCAACTATGGCTACACCTTC	CASSYSQTPAYWSGNYGYTF
NA	TRBV18	TRBJ2-7	NA	TGTGCCAGCTCACCAGTGGACAGAGCTTCCTACGAGCAGTACTTC	CASSPVDRASYEQYF
once	TRBV7-9	TRBJ2-3	NA	TGTGCCAGCAGCTTAGAACGGCGGGGCACAGATACGCAGTATTTT	CASSLERRGTDTQYF
NA	TRBV6-5	TRBJ2-7	TRBD2	TGTGCCAGCAGGGGGGGGAGGGGCGGCACCTACGAGCAGTACTTC	CASRGGRGGTYEQYF
once	TRBV15	TRBJ1-2	NA	TGTGCCACCAGCAGCACCGCCGGGACATACTATGGCTACACCTTC	CATSSTAGTYYGYTF
once	TRBV27	TRBJ2-7	TRBD2	TGTGCCAGCAGTCGGCGCGGGGGGGATGTCTACGAGCAGTACTTC	CASSRRGGDVYEQYF
NA	TRBV27	TRBJ2-7	NA	TGTGCCAGCATGGGGGGCTCCTACGAGCAGTACTTC	CASMGGSYEQYF
NA	TRBV28	TRBJ2-1	NA	TGTGCCAGCACCCGGGGGAGGTATGAGCAGTTCTTC	CASTRGRYEQFF
NA	TRBV6-1	TRBJ1-5	NA	TGTGCCAGCAGTGAACGGGCAGGGAGGGTCCAGCCCCAGCATTTT	CASSERAGRVQPQHF
NA	TRBV5-1	TRBJ2-2	NA	TGCGCCAGCAGCTTGGACAGGGCCAACACCGGGGAGCTGTTTTTT	CASSLDRANTGELFF
NA	TRBV19	TRBJ1-2	NA	TGTGCCAGTAGGGCTACAGGGAGTAATGGCTACACCTTC	CASRATGSNGYTF
NA	TRBV24-1	TRBJ2-3	TRBD2	TGTGCCACCAGCCAAAAGGGGTGGACTAGCGGGAGAGGAAGCACAGATACGCAGTATTTT	CATSQKGWTSGRGSTDTQYF
NA	TRBV6-2/TRBV6-3	TRBJ2-1	NA	TGTGCCAGCAGTGCCCGGGACTTCAAATCCAGTGAGCAGTTCTTC	CASSARDFKSSEQFF
NA	TRBV5-1	TRBJ1-4	NA	TGCGCCAGCCTCGAGGGGGTCCACCCTACCTCTAATGAAAAACTGTTTTTT	CASLEGVHPTSNEKLFF
NA	TRBV5-4	TRBJ2-7	NA	TGTGCCAGCAGCTTTCAAGCACAGGTCCCGAGCTCCTACGAGCAGTACTTC	CASSFQAQVPSSYEQYF
NA	TRBV10-2	TRBJ2-3	NA	TGCGCCAGCCGATCGCGCGGGGGCACAGATACGCAGTATTTT	CASRSRGGTDTQYF
few	TRBV7-9	TRBJ2-1	TRBD2	TGTGCCAGCAGCTCGAGAACCTTTAGCGGGAGGGCCACCCATGAGCAGTTCTTC	CASSSRTFSGRATHEQFF
NA	TRBV27	TRBJ1-5	NA	TGTGCCAGCAGTTCAGGTGATTATAGCAATCAGCCCCAGCATTTT	CASSSGDYSNQPQHF
NA	TRBV7-8	TRBJ2-7	NA	TGTGCCAGCAGCTTAGTCTACAGCTACGAGCAGTACTTC	CASSLVYSYEQYF
NA	TRBV2	TRBJ1-3	TRBD1	TGTGCCAGCAGTGAAGCGCCGGGACAGGCTCGCTCTGGAAACACCATATATTTT	CASSEAPGQARSGNTIYF
once	TRBV5-6	TRBJ1-4	NA	TGTGCCAGCAGCTCCGAACCCACGGTAACTAATGAAAAACTGTTTTTT	CASSSEPTVTNEKLFF
NA	TRBV5-6	TRBJ2-1	TRBD1	TGTGCCAGCAGCTTAGGACAGGGGGGACGTGAGCAGTTCTTC	CASSLGQGGREQFF
NA	TRBV30	TRBJ1-5	NA	TGTGCCTGGAGTGGTAATCAGAATCAGCCCCAGCATTTT	CAWSGNQNQPQHF
NA	TRBV7-3	TRBJ1-2	TRBD1	TGTGCCAGCAGCGTAAAGCCAGGGGGGTATGGCTACACCTTC	CASSVKPGGYGYTF
NA	TRBV19	TRBJ2-5	TRBD1	TGTGCCAGTAGTATAGTGGGACAGGGAGAGACCCAGTACTTC	CASSIVGQGETQYF
NA	TRBV6-5	TRBJ2-7	NA	TGTGCCAGCAGCTCCGACTACTACCCCTACGAGCAGTACTTC	CASSSDYYPYEQYF
NA	TRBV9	TRBJ2-1	TRBD1	TGTGCCAGCAGCGTAGCGGGACAGGGGACCAATGAGCAGTTCTTC	CASSVAGQGTNEQFF
few	TRBV5-5	TRBJ1-1	NA	TGTGCCAGCAGCCCCAGAGAGGGCGGGAACACTGAAGCTTTCTTT	CASSPREGGNTEAFF
NA	TRBV25-1	TRBJ1-5	NA	TGTGCCAGCAGTGAAGGAGGAAAGGGTAATCAGCCCCAGCATTTT	CASSEGGKGNQPQHF
NA	TRBV4-2	TRBJ1-6	NA	TGTGCCAGCAGCCCCGAGATTAGCTCCTATAATTCACCCCTCCACTTT	CASSPEISSYNSPLHF
NA	TRBV7-2	TRBJ2-7	NA	TGTGCCAGCAGCTCCTCTGGGGGCTCCTTCTACGAGCAGTACTTC	CASSSSGGSFYEQYF
NA	TRBV18	TRBJ2-7	TRBD1	TGTGCCAGCTCACGCCCGGGACAGGGGTACGAGCAGTACTTC	CASSRPGQGYEQYF
NA	TRBV21-1	TRBJ2-3	NA	TGTGCCAGCCTTACGGGACTTGAAGATACGCAGTATTTT	CASLTGLEDTQYF
NA	TRBV28	TRBJ2-7	TRBD2	TGTGCCAGCAGTTTCGAACTAGCGGTCCTCTCCTACGAGCAGTACTTC	CASSFELAVLSYEQYF
NA	TRBV4-1	TRBJ2-2	TRBD2	TGCGCCAGCAGTCAAAAACTGATTAGCGGGGGTGACACCGGGGAGCTGTTTTTT	CASSQKLISGGDTGELFF
NA	TRBV27	TRBJ2-7	TRBD2	TGTGCCAGCAGTTTAGGCGGGAGGGCCTCCTACGAGCAGTACTTC	CASSLGGRASYEQYF
NA	TRBV10-3	TRBJ1-3	NA	TGTGCCATCAACCCCGATGGCCCGGGAAACACCATATATTTT	CAINPDGPGNTIYF
NA	TRBV2	TRBJ1-2	TRBD1	TGTGCCAGCAGCCGGGACAGGGATCCCTATGGCTACACCTTC	CASSRDRDPYGYTF
NA	TRBV28	TRBJ2-7	TRBD1	TGTGCCAGCAGTTCGGGACAGGGTGGGGAGCAGTACTTC	CASSSGQGGEQYF
NA	TRBV5-4	TRBJ2-1	TRBD1	TGTGCCAGCACCCGGGGGGGACAGGGGGACAATGAGCAGTTCTTC	CASTRGGQGDNEQFF
NA	TRBV15	TRBJ1-2	TRBD1	TGTGCCACCAGCAGGGAGGGGGACAGCTATGGCTACACCTTC	CATSREGDSYGYTF
NA	TRBV5-1	TRBJ2-3	NA	TGCGCCAGCGTCACTGGGACAAGTCCCACAGATACGCAGTATTTT	CASVTGTSPTDTQYF
NA	TRBV19	TRBJ1-6	TRBD1	TGTGCCAGTAAAAAGGGGACAGACTATAATTCACCCCTCCACTTT	CASKKGTDYNSPLHF
NA	TRBV19	TRBJ1-5	NA	TGTGCCAGTAGTATGAGGGTTTATCAGCCCCAGCATTTT	CASSMRVYQPQHF
NA	TRBV9	TRBJ1-2	TRBD1	TGTGCCAGCAGCGCCTCAGGGGGCCTCTATGGCTACACCTTC	CASSASGGLYGYTF
NA	TRBV9	TRBJ1-1	TRBD1	TGTGCCAGCAGTGTAACAGGGGGTGGCACTGAAGCTTTCTTT	CASSVTGGGTEAFF